These 23 T cell receptor beta chains originate from one sample sequenced in a study of T cells after yellow fever vaccination. TCRdb ran MiXCR on the 5' RACE reads and lists one entry per CDR3 protein. The sample consists of about 630,000 distinct CDR3 sequences, roughly an eighth of them appearing once. Sequencing used PBMCs, obtained on the day of the yellow fever booster vaccination. The source is a man aged 25 to 40 who received the YFV17D yellow fever vaccine.

This clonotype was counted ten times or more. The chain couples TRBV4-2 to TRBJ2-3; maybe TRBD2 (5 bases). Trimming cost V 3 bases and J 1 base, with 5 bases left between them. Germline CDR1 reads LGHNA; CDR2 reads YNFKEQ. This CDR3 has 13 residues. The chain's CDR3 is CASSHGGTDTQYF. The CDR3 nucleotides read TGTGCCAGCAGCCACGGGGGCACAGATACGCAGTATTTT.

V usage is TRBV7-2 and J usage is TRBJ2-3; D perhaps matches TRBD2 (5 bases). Germline values: CDR1 SGHTA, CDR2 FQGNSA. The ends were cut back, 3 bases at V and 6 bases at J, with 10 bases in the middle. The CDR3 extends over 13 amino acids. The CDR3 reads CASSFRGPDTQYF. In DNA form, the CDR3 reads TGTGCCAGCAGCTTTCGGGGTCCCGATACGCAGTATTTT.

The chain couples TRBV6-6 to TRBJ2-7, with D unresolved. The V gene lost 8 bases and the J gene lost 1 base, with 9 bases spanning the gap. CDR3 length: 12 residues. From germline, CDR1 is MNHNY and CDR2 SVGAGI (reference sequence). This CDR3 reads CASADGSYEQYF. CDR3 DNA: TGTGCCAGCGCCGACGGTTCCTACGAGCAGTACTTC.

This clonotype has ten or more counts. The chain couples TRBV24-1 to TRBJ2-7, with 7 bases matching TRBD2. V lost 3 bases, J lost 2 bases, and 9 bases stayed unmatched. Germline CDR1 and CDR2: KGHDR and SFDVKD. This CDR3 has 16 amino acids. The CDR3 DNA sequence: TGTGCCACCAGTGATCCGCCGGCGGGGGATCCCTACGAGCAGTACTTC. It yields the protein CATSDPPAGDPYEQYF.

This clonotype was observed a handful of times. The V call is TRBV7-3, the J call TRBJ2-1; unclear D gene. Germline lookup yields CDR1 SGHTA and CDR2 FQGTGA. CDR3 length equals 13 residues. V was shortened by 5 bases and J by 3 bases, with 8 bases between the two germline ends. The CDR3 bases are TGTGCCAGCAGCCGAACAGTCTACAATGAGCAGTTCTTC. This encodes CASSRTVYNEQFF.

This clonotype was recorded at least ten times. The V call is TRBV7-2, the J call TRBJ1-2, with 7 bases aligning to TRBD1. The germline CDR1 and CDR2 sequences are SGHTA and FQGNSA. CDR3 length: 15 residues. Germline trimming cut 5 bases from V and 4 bases from J; bases unmatched to any gene: 10. DNA for the CDR3: TGTGCCAGCAGCCTGACAGGGCGGAGGAGCTATGGCTACACCTTC. Protein sequence: CASSLTGRRSYGYTF. The full variable domain, in which reference TRBV7-2 and TRBJ1-2 provide the parts outside the CDR3, is GAGVSQSPSNKVTEKGKDVELRCDPISGHTALYWYRQSLGQGLEFLIYFQGNSAPDKSGLPSDRFSAERTGGSVSTLTIQRTQQEDSAVYLCASSLTGRRSYGYTFGSGTRLTVV.

This clonotype was counted a few times. This sequence joins TRBV6-2 or TRBV6-3 and TRBJ1-1, with D tentatively TRBD1 (6 bases). Trimming left V 5 bases short and J 4 bases short, with 11 bases between. There are 13 residues in the CDR3. Per germline, CDR1 MNHEY and CDR2 SVGEGT. The CDR3 DNA sequence: TGTGCCAGCAGTAATGAAGGGGGCACTGAAGCTTTCTTT. Amino acid sequence: CASSNEGGTEAFF.

The chain has TRBV5-6 and TRBJ1-5; D gene unclear. V shed 0 bases and J shed 4 bases, with 8 bases lying between them. The CDR3 loop spans 14 amino acids. CDR1 and CDR2 (germline): SGHDT, YYEEEE. The CDR3 spells CASSLASRNQPQHF. The DNA for the CDR3 is TGTGCCAGCAGCTTGGCCTCCCGAAATCAGCCCCAGCATTTT.

Only a few counts were recorded for this clonotype. The J gene is TRBJ2-1, the V gene TRBV15, with D unclear. Trimming stripped 0 bases from V and 6 bases from J, with 18 bases between. Germline CDR1 LNHNV, CDR2 YYDKDF (reference sequence). The CDR3 extends over 17 amino acids. DNA of the CDR3: TGTGCCACCAGCAGAGAGTATTTGAAGGTGGATGGCAATGAGCAGTTCTTC. Encoded protein: CATSREYLKVDGNEQFF.

This clonotype was seen a handful of times. The genes are TRBV20-1 and TRBJ2-7; D ambiguous. This CDR3 has 13 residues. Trimming shortened V by 0 bases and J by 3 bases, and 9 bases separated the two germline ends. Per germline, CDR1 DFQATT and CDR2 SNEGSKA (reference sequence). Here the CDR3 DNA reads TGCAGTGCTAGAGAAACAACTCTCTACGAGCAGTACTTC. Its protein product is CSARETTLYEQYF.

The CDR3 spells CASSDTGRANTGELFF. The CDR3 nucleotides read TGTGCCAGCAGTGATACAGGACGAGCGAACACCGGGGAGCTGTTTTTT. The chain joins TRBV25-1 to TRBJ2-2, with D tentatively TRBD1 (5 bases). In germline, CDR1 is MGHDK, CDR2 SYGVNS. CDR3 length equals 16 residues. Trimming took 3 bases from V and 0 from J, leaving 11 bases between them.

The chain uses TRBV6-2 or TRBV6-3 and TRBJ2-3; no clear D gene. Germline CDR1 MNHEY, CDR2 SVGEGT. Trimming cost V 2 bases and J 6 bases, with 9 bases left between them. The CDR3 has 13 residues. For the CDR3, the DNA is TGTGCCAGCAGTTACAACAACGCTGATACGCAGTATTTT. Its protein product is CASSYNNADTQYF.

Only a few counts were recorded for this clonotype. The chain couples TRBV7-2 to TRBJ2-5; D remains unclear. There are 12 residues in the CDR3. CDR1 SGHTA and CDR2 FQGNSA come from the germline V gene. Deletions cut 5 bases from V and 5 bases from J, with 9 bases between. The DNA of the CDR3 is TGTGCCAGCAGCCCCCTGATGGAGACCCAGTACTTC. This sequence encodes CASSPLMETQYF.

The chain couples TRBV12-3 or TRBV12-4 to TRBJ2-7; perhaps TRBD1 as D (5 bases). The CDR3 extends over 13 amino acids. The V gene lost 8 bases and the J gene lost 0 bases, with 11 bases spanning the gap. CDR3 DNA sequence: TGTGCCAGCGCCGTGGACAACTCCTACGAGCAGTACTTC. It is translated as CASAVDNSYEQYF.

This clonotype was recorded a few times. The chain links TRBV7-8 to TRBJ1-1, with D uncertain. This CDR3 region has 16 residues. Germline CDR1 is SGHVS and CDR2 is FQNEAQ. The V gene lost 0 bases and the J gene lost 11 bases, with 22 bases spanning the gap. The CDR3: CASSLAIGSFGIEAFF. CDR3 bases: TGTGCCAGCAGCTTAGCGATTGGCTCCTTTGGGATCGAGGCTTTCTTT.

This clonotype was counted many times. The chain links TRBV11-2 to TRBJ2-3, with D perhaps TRBD1 (6 bases). Germline V gene lookup returns CDR1 SGHAT and CDR2 FQNNGV. With 5 bases removed from V and 2 bases from J, the gap between germline ends came to 14 bases. This CDR3 is built from 15 residues. The CDR3 nucleotides are TGTGCCAGCAGCACACCGGGACACAACACAGATACGCAGTATTTT. It encodes CASSTPGHNTDTQYF. Based on the CDR3 plus reference TRBV11-2 and TRBJ2-3, the full variable domain is EAGVAQSPRYKIIEKRQSVAFWCNPISGHATLYWYQQILGQGPKLLIQFQNNGVVDDSQLPKDRFSAERLKGVDSTLKIQPAKLEDSAVYLCASSTPGHNTDTQYFGPGTRLTVL.

This clonotype was recorded at least ten times. The chain carries TRBV11-3 and TRBJ2-1, with D perhaps matching TRBD1 or TRBD2 (5 bases each). This CDR3 contains 13 residues. Germline lookup yields CDR1 SGHNT and CDR2 YENEEA. The V end lost 4 bases, the J end lost 7 bases, and 11 bases lay between the germline ends. CDR3 sequence (DNA): TGTGCCAGCAGCTCCTTCGGGGCAAATGAGCAGTTCTTC. Protein sequence: CASSSFGANEQFF.

In this sample, this clonotype turned up a few times. The gene calls are TRBV29-1 and TRBJ2-1; 10 nucleotides align to TRBD2. Trimming removed 0 bases from V and 15 bases from J; junction bases left unmatched: 5. Germline CDR1 is SQVTM and CDR2 is ANQGSEA. This CDR3 comprises 12 residues. This chain's CDR3 is CSVEETSGKGFF. As DNA, the CDR3 is TGCAGCGTTGAAGAAACTAGCGGGAAGGGGTTCTTC.

The chain is built from TRBV5-1 and TRBJ2-1, with 10 bases fitting TRBD2. CDR1 and CDR2 from the germline V gene are SGHRS and YFSETQ. Germline trimming cut 4 bases from V and 4 bases from J; bases unmatched to any gene: 5. This CDR3 region has 15 residues. CDR3: CASSGTSATYNEQFF. CDR3 DNA sequence: TGCGCCAGCAGCGGGACTAGCGCCACTTACAATGAGCAGTTCTTC. The whole variable domain, remainder taken from reference TRBV5-1 and TRBJ2-1, is KAGVTQTPRYLIKTRGQQVTLSCSPISGHRSVSWYQQTPGQGLQFLFEYFSETQRNKGNFPGRFSGRQFSNSRSEMNVSTLELGDSALYLCASSGTSATYNEQFFGPGTRLTVL.

This sequence joins TRBV7-9 and TRBJ2-1, with a tentative D call TRBD2 (6 bases). There are 16 residues in the CDR3. The V and J ends lost 0 bases and 0 bases respectively, with 9 bases between them. Germline CDR1 reads SEHNR; CDR2 reads FQNEAQ (reference sequence). The CDR3 bases are TGTGCCAGCAGCTTAGCAGCGACTAGCTCCTACAATGAGCAGTTCTTC. Translated, it gives CASSLAATSSYNEQFF. The whole variable domain, remainder taken from reference TRBV7-9 and TRBJ2-1, is DTGVSQNPRHKITKRGQNVTFRCDPISEHNRLYWYRQTLGQGPEFLTYFQNEAQLEKSRLLSDRFSAERPKGSFSTLEIQRTEQGDSAMYLCASSLAATSSYNEQFFGPGTRLTVL.

This clonotype has just one count. V is TRBV9 and J is TRBJ2-7, with a possible D match to TRBD2 (5 bases). Germline CDR1 is SGDLS and CDR2 is YYNGEE. This CDR3 is built from 14 residues. The V end lost 0 bases, the J end lost 6 bases, and 13 bases lay between the germline ends. The CDR3 region has the DNA TGTGCCAGCAGCGTAGGAGGGTTAACTCCCGAGCAGTACTTC. As protein: CASSVGGLTPEQYF. Looking up the rest from reference TRBV9 and TRBJ2-7 gives the full variable domain: DSGVTQTPKHLITATGQRVTLRCSPRSGDLSVYWYQQSLDQGLQFLIQYYNGEERAKGNILERFSAQQFPDLHSELNLSSLELGDSALYFCASSVGGLTPEQYFGPGTRLTVT.

This clonotype was counted many times. The V gene is TRBV3-1, the J gene TRBJ2-7; TRBD1 might be the D (6 bases). The CDR3 runs 14 residues. The V gene's germline CDR1 is LGHDT and CDR2 YNNKEL (reference sequence). Trimming removed 3 bases from V and 2 bases from J, with 11 bases in between. The CDR3 DNA is TGTGCCAGCAGCCACTCGACAGGACCCTACGAGCAGTACTTC. Translating it yields CASSHSTGPYEQYF.

This clonotype showed up just a few times. V usage is TRBV20-1 and J usage is TRBJ2-4; D uncertain. This CDR3 comprises 13 residues. Trimming stripped 2 bases from V and 1 base from J, with 6 bases between. Looked up from germline, CDR1 is DFQATT and CDR2 is SNEGSKA (reference sequence). The CDR3 protein is CSARHGAKNIQYF. CDR3 nucleotides: TGCAGTGCTAGACATGGGGCCAAAAACATTCAGTACTTC.